This entry lists 5 T cell receptor beta chains sequenced from one sample in a study of blood T cell repertoires in COVID-19. Repertoires were generated with immunoSEQ multiplex PCR, while TCRdb's copy carries only in-frame clones and drops some. The sample includes about 120,000 clones, around nine tenths seen only once; the top ten take 1.8%. Material for sequencing was peripheral blood. The receptors were sampled from a human donor with active COVID-19. The donor label of this sample is uncertain.

This clone was observed a single time. The chain links TRBV29-1 to TRBJ2-2, with D perhaps matching TRBD1 (5 bases). This CDR3 comprises 18 residues. Germline V gene lookup returns CDR1 SQVTM and CDR2 ANQGSEA. The V end was cut by 5 bases, the J end by 3 bases, with 25 bases between. The CDR3 region has the DNA TGCAGCGTTTCTTTTGACAGACTCTTCTCCCGGTACACCGGGGAGCTGTTTTTT. Its translation: CSVSFDRLFSRYTGELFF.

This chain links TRBV4-1 with TRBJ1-2; 7 bases fit TRBD1. The CDR3 spans 15 residues. Per germline, CDR1 MGHRA and CDR2 YSYEKL. Trimming at V came to 0 bases and at J to 4 bases, leaving 5 bases not matched to a gene. The CDR3 region has the DNA TGCGCCAGCAGCCAAGATCCCGGGACAGTCTATGGCTACACCTTC. Its translation is CASSQDPGTVYGYTF.

The gene calls are TRBV7-6 and TRBJ2-7, with D perhaps TRBD2 (6 bases). CDR1 is SGHVS, CDR2 FNYEAQ, per germline. V lost 3 bases and J lost 6, with 12 bases in between. The CDR3 runs 13 residues. In DNA form, the CDR3 reads TGTGCCAGCAGCTTGGGTCGGAGGGGCGAGCAGTACTTC. Its protein is CASSLGRRGEQYF.

The V and J genes are TRBV27 and TRBJ1-5; 10 bases line up with TRBD1. V dropped 5 bases and J dropped 6; count of bases not matched to a gene: 7. The CDR3 runs 15 residues. Germline V lookup: CDR1 MNHEY, CDR2 SMNVEV (reference sequence). For the CDR3, the DNA is TGTGCCAGCAGTCCGGGACAGGGGTGGTCTCAGCCCCAGCATTTT. Translated: CASSPGQGWSQPQHF.

Only one count was recorded for this clone. The chain employs TRBV4-1 and TRBJ1-2, with 7 bases identical to TRBD1. J was trimmed by 2 bases and V by 3 bases; bases with no gene match: 3. This CDR3 has 14 residues. Looked up from germline, CDR1 is MGHRA and CDR2 is YSYEKL. The CDR3 sequence: CASSHMTGNYGYTF. For the CDR3, the DNA is TGCGCCAGCAGCCACATGACAGGGAACTATGGCTACACCTTC.